One sample yielded the 23 T cell receptor beta chains listed below, sequenced in a study of T cell responses to AZD1222 COVID-19 vaccine. TCRdb's table, derived via immunoSEQ multiplex PCR, lists solely in-frame clones and lacks some. Of 95,000 to 150,000 clones listed, 70% to 90% are singletons. This specimen consisted of peripheral blood, obtained on day 0 of AZD1222 vaccination. The receptors here all came from an adult in good health.

The chain is built from TRBV2 and TRBJ1-2; D not certain. Between the trimmed V and J ends, which lost 7 bases and 3 bases, there was a span of 6 bases. This CDR3 contains 11 residues. From germline, CDR1 is SNHLY and CDR2 FYNNEI. For the CDR3, the DNA is TGTGCCAGCACCGGGGACTATGGCTACACCTTC. This gives the protein CASTGDYGYTF.

The chain uses TRBV29-1 and TRBJ1-6, with D unresolved. Germline V gene sequence: CDR1 SQVTM, CDR2 ANQGSEA. The V and J ends lost 6 bases and 10 bases respectively, with 16 bases between them. This CDR3 has 13 residues. CDR3 nucleotides: TGCAGCGTAGCTCACGGTCGGGGATCACCCCTCCACTTT. Translated: CSVAHGRGSPLHF.

J is TRBJ1-2 and V is TRBV19, with 10 nucleotides matching TRBD1. Germline loops: CDR1 LNHDA, CDR2 SQIVND (reference sequence). With V trimmed by 0 bases and J by 8 bases, 6 bases remained unmatched. The CDR3 runs 15 residues. CDR3 residues: CASSIEGTGATGYTF. In DNA, the CDR3 is TGTGCCAGTAGTATAGAAGGGACAGGGGCGACGGGCTACACCTTC.

V gene TRBV19 combines with J gene TRBJ1-1; D unresolved. This CDR3 has 13 residues. The V gene lost 11 bases and the J gene lost 1 base, with 14 bases spanning the gap. Per the germline V gene, CDR1 is LNHDA and CDR2 is SQIVND (reference sequence). The CDR3 spells CAPDPHRNTEAFF. The CDR3, as DNA: TGTGCCCCCGACCCCCATAGGAACACTGAAGCTTTCTTT.

The chain employs TRBV5-8 and TRBJ1-4, with no clear D. V dropped 1 base and J dropped 4 bases, with 5 bases sitting between them. The CDR3 totals 13 residues. The germline V gene has CDR1 SGHTS and CDR2 YDEGEE. CDR3 nucleotide sequence: TGTGCCAGCAGCTTGCCGGGTAATGAAAAACTGTTTTTT. This codes for CASSLPGNEKLFF.

The rearrangement links TRBV3-1 (or the pseudogene TRBV3-2) to TRBJ1-1, with 7 nucleotides matching TRBD1. Germline loops: CDR1 LGHDT, CDR2 YNNKEL (reference sequence). The CDR3 loop spans 16 amino acids. V was clipped by 1 base and J by 0 bases; unmatched bases: 5. CDR3 loop: CASSQGGQPMNTEAFF. The CDR3 DNA follows: TGTGCCAGCAGCCAAGGGGGACAGCCCATGAACACTGAAGCTTTCTTT.

This rearrangement joins TRBV6-2 or TRBV6-3 to TRBJ1-2; TRBD1 is a possible D gene (5 bases). The length of the CDR3 is 14 residues. The V end lost 5 bases, the J end lost 6 bases, and 16 bases lay between the germline ends. Germline V gene sequence: CDR1 MNHEY, CDR2 SVGEGT. CDR3 DNA sequence: TGTGCCAGCAGTCGCAGGGCCTCGGTGAATGGCTACACCTTC. Translated, it gives CASSRRASVNGYTF.

The chain links TRBV5-1 to TRBJ1-4; no clear D gene. Trimming took off 2 bases at V and 3 bases at J, with 8 bases between the two ends. CDR3 length: 14 residues. Germline CDR1 SGHRS, CDR2 YFSETQ. The CDR3 DNA reads as TGCGCCAGCAGCTTCAGTGCGGCTAATGAAAAACTGTTTTTT. Its translation: CASSFSAANEKLFF.

CDR3 sequence: CASSDKTGIYNEQFF. The CDR3 nucleotides are TGTGCCAGCAGTGATAAGACAGGAATCTACAATGAGCAGTTCTTC. The chain carries TRBV2 and TRBJ2-1; D may be TRBD1 (6 bases). The length of the CDR3 is 15 residues. CDR1 and CDR2 (germline): SNHLY, FYNNEI. With 3 bases removed from V and 3 bases from J, the gap between germline ends came to 12 bases.

CDR3: CASTQRGSTEAFF. CDR3 coding DNA: TGTGCCAGCACCCAGCGGGGGTCCACTGAAGCTTTCTTT. V and J are TRBV12-3 or TRBV12-4 and TRBJ1-1; weak D call: TRBD1 (5 bases). The CDR3 covers 13 residues. V gave up 7 bases and J gave up 4 bases, with 13 bases separating them.

The chain is built from TRBV9 and TRBJ2-5; 10 bases fit TRBD2. The CDR3 covers 14 residues. CDR1 SGDLS and CDR2 YYNGEE come from the germline V gene. Losses at the gene ends were 3 bases for V and 5 bases for J; bases not matched to a gene: 4. The CDR3 spells CASSATSGVETQYF. CDR3 in DNA: TGTGCCAGCAGCGCAACTAGCGGGGTTGAGACCCAGTACTTC.

The V and J genes are TRBV9 and TRBJ2-3; D uncertain. Trimming removed 4 bases at V and 4 bases at J, with 19 bases between. Per germline, CDR1 SGDLS and CDR2 YYNGEE. The CDR3 loop spans 16 amino acids. In DNA form, the CDR3 reads TGTGCCAGCAGCCTAAGAAGTAATCCTAGGGCAGATACGCAGTATTTT. Protein sequence: CASSLRSNPRADTQYF.

This rearrangement joins TRBV27 to TRBJ2-7; either TRBD1 or TRBD2 may fit D (6 bases each). V was clipped by 10 bases and J by 0 bases, with 22 bases between them. The CDR3 consists of 16 residues. Germline V gene lookup returns CDR1 MNHEY and CDR2 SMNVEV (reference sequence). CDR3 region: CATDLRGRESSYEQYF. Here the CDR3 DNA reads TGTGCCACCGATCTCCGGGGGCGAGAAAGCTCCTACGAGCAGTACTTC.

The chain employs TRBV6-5 and TRBJ2-7; TRBD1 agrees at 9 bases. From germline, CDR1 is MNHEY and CDR2 SVGAGI. After removal of 2 bases from V and 7 bases from J, the junction contained 6 bases not matched to a gene. This CDR3 contains 14 residues. The CDR3 sequence is CASSYVGQGHEQYF. The CDR3 DNA follows: TGTGCCAGCAGTTACGTGGGACAGGGACATGAGCAGTACTTC.

J is TRBJ1-4 and V is TRBV2; D perhaps matches TRBD1 (6 bases). Trimming stripped 6 bases from V and 0 bases from J, with 11 bases between. CDR3 length equals 15 residues. The V gene's germline CDR1 is SNHLY and CDR2 FYNNEI. The CDR3 DNA follows: TGTGCCAGCAGCCCGGGACAAGCAACTAATGAAAAACTGTTTTTT. This gives the protein CASSPGQATNEKLFF.

The rearrangement joins TRBV5-6 to TRBJ1-1; TRBD1 agrees at 7 bases. There are 15 residues in the CDR3. CDR1 is SGHDT, CDR2 YYEEEE, per germline. Germline trimming cut 5 bases from V and 11 bases from J; bases unmatched to any gene: 18. The CDR3 is CASRPTGQGEVLAFF. CDR3 DNA sequence: TGTGCCAGCAGGCCTACCGGCCAGGGGGAGGTACTCGCTTTCTTT.

The J gene is TRBJ1-2, the V gene TRBV11-2; D not resolved. Germline values: CDR1 SGHAT, CDR2 FQNNGV. This CDR3 is 12 amino acids long. Between the trimmed V and J ends, which lost 4 bases and 6 bases, there was a span of 9 bases. The CDR3 is CASSSGINGYTF. DNA of the CDR3: TGTGCCAGCAGCTCCGGGATTAATGGCTACACCTTC.

The chain couples TRBV5-1 to TRBJ1-1, with TRBD1 matching over 7 bases. The CDR3 is 15 amino acids. Germline CDR1 is SGHRS and CDR2 is YFSETQ. The V gene end was trimmed by 1 base and the J gene end by 1 base; junction bases not matched to a gene: 4. CDR3 sequence: CASSLSGGKNTEAFF. The CDR3 DNA reads TGCGCCAGCAGCTTGTCAGGGGGGAAGAACACTGAAGCTTTCTTT.

V and J are TRBV7-3 and TRBJ1-2; 9 bases are a match to TRBD1. This CDR3 region has 14 residues. Germline V CDR1 and CDR2: SGHTA, FQGTGA. The J segment lost 2 bases and the V segment lost 2 bases, leaving 0 bases of the junction unmatched. The CDR3 spells CASSLGTGNYGYTF. CDR3 nucleotides: TGTGCCAGCAGCTTAGGGACAGGGAACTATGGCTACACCTTC.

The chain combines TRBV7-9 with TRBJ1-6, with TRBD1 matching 10 bases. Looked up from germline, CDR1 is SEHNR and CDR2 is FQNEAQ (reference sequence). The CDR3 is 15 residues long. Losses at the gene ends were 5 bases for V and 9 bases for J; bases not matched to a gene: 7. CDR3 DNA: TGTGCCAGCAGCCGGTCCTGGGACAGGGGTTCACCCCTCCACTTT. Amino acids: CASSRSWDRGSPLHF.

The V gene is TRBV4-3, the J gene TRBJ2-1; D possibly uses TRBD1 or TRBD2 (6 bases each). V was pared by 0 bases and J by 0 bases, with 9 bases between. CDR3 length: 16 residues. Per the germline V gene, CDR1 is LGHNA and CDR2 is YSLEER. CDR3 sequence: CASSQDGGGSYNEQFF. The CDR3 DNA follows: TGCGCCAGCAGCCAAGACGGGGGCGGCTCCTACAATGAGCAGTTCTTC.

The J gene is TRBJ1-4, the V gene TRBV2; a weak D match, TRBD1 (5 bases). The CDR3 is made up of 15 amino acids. From germline, CDR1 is SNHLY and CDR2 FYNNEI. Trimming took 6 bases from V and 0 from J, leaving 11 bases between them. CDR3 nucleotide sequence: TGTGCCAGCAGGGAACAGGTGGCAACTAATGAAAAACTGTTTTTT. This sequence encodes CASREQVATNEKLFF.

The chain links TRBV5-5 to TRBJ1-2; D remains unclear. The V end lost 4 bases, the J end lost 8 bases, and 12 bases lay between the germline ends. This CDR3 contains 12 residues. Germline V lookup: CDR1 SGHKS, CDR2 YYEKEE (reference sequence). CDR3 amino acids: CASSPGVGGYTF. The CDR3 bases are TGTGCCAGCAGCCCAGGAGTAGGAGGCTACACCTTC.